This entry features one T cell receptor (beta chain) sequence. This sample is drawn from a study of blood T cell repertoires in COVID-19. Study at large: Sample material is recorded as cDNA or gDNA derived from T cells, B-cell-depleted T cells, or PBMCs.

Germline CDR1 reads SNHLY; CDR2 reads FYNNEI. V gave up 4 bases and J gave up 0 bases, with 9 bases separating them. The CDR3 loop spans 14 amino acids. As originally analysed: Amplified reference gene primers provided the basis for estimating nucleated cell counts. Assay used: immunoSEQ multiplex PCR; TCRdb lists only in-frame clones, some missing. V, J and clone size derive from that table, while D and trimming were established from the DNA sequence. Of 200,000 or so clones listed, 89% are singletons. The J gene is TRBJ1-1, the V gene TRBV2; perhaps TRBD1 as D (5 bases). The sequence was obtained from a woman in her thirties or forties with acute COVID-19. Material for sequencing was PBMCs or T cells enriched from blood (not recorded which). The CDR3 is CASSGQLMNTEAFF. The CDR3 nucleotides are TGTGCCAGCAGTGGACAGCTTATGAACACTGAAGCTTTCTTT.